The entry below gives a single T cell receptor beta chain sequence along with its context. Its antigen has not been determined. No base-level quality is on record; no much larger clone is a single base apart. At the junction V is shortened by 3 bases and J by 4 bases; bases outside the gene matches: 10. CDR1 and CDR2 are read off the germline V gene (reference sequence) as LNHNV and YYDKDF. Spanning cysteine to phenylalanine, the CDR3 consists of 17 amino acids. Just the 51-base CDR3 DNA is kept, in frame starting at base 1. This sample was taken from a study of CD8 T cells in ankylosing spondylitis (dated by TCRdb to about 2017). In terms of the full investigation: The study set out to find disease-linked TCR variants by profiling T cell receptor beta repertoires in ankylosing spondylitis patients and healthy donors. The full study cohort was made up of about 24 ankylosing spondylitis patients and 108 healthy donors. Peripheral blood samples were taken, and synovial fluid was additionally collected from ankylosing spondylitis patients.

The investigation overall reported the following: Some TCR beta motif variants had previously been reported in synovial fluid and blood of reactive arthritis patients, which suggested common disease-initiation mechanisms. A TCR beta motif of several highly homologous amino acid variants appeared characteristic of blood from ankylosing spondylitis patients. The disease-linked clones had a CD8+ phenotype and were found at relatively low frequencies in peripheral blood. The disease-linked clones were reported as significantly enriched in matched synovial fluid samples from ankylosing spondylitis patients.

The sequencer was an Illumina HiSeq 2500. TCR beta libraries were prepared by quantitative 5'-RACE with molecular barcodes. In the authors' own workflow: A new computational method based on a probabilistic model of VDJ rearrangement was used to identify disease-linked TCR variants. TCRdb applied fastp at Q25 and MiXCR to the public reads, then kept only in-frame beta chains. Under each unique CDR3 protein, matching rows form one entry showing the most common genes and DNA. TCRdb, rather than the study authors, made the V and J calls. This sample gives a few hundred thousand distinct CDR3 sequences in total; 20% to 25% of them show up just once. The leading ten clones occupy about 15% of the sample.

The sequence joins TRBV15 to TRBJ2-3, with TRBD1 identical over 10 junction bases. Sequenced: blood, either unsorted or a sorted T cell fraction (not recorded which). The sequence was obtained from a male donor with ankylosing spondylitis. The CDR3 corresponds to CATSRDRGSSFADTQYF. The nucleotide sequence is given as TGTGCCACCAGCAGGGACAGGGGGTCTAGTTTCGCAGATACGCAGTATTTT. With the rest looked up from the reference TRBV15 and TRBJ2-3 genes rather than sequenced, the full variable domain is DAMVIQNPRYQVTQFGKPVTLSCSQTLNHNVMYWYQQKSSQAPKLLFHYYDKDFNNEADTPDNFQSRRPNTSFCFLDIRSPGLGDTAMYLCATSRDRGSSFADTQYFGPGTRLTVL.